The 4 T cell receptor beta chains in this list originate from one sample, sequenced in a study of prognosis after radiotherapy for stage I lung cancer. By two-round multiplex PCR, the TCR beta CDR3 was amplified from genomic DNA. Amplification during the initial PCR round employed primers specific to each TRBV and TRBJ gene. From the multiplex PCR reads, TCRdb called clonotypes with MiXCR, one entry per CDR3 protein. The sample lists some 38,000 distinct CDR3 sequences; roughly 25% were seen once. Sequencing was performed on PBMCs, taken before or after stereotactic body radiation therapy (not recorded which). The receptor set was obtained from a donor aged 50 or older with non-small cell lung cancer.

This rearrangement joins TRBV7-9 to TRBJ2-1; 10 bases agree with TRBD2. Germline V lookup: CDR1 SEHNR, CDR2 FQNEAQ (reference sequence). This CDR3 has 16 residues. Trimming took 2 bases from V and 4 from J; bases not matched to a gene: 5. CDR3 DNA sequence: TGTGCCAGCAGCTTATCGAGGACTAGCGGATACAATGAGCAGTTCTTC. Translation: CASSLSRTSGYNEQFF.

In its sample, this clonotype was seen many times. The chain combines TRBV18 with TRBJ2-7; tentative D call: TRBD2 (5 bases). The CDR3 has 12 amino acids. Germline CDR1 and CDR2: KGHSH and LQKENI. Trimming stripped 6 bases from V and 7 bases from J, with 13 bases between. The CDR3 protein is CASSLNRGEQYF. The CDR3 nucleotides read TGTGCCAGCTCGCTCAATCGAGGGGAGCAGTACTTC.

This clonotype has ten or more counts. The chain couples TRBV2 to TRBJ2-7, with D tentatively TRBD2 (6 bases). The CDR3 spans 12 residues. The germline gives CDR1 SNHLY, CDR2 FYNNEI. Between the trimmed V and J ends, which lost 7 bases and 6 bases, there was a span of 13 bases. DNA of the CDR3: TGTGCCAGCAACCGACTAGGTACCGAGCAGTACTTC. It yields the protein CASNRLGTEQYF.

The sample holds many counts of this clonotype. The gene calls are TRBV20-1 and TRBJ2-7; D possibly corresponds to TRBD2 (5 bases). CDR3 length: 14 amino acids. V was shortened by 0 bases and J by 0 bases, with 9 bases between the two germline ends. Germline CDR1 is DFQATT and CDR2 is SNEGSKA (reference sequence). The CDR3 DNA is TGCAGTGCTAGAGACACCCTAGCCTCCTACGAGCAGTACTTC. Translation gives CSARDTLASYEQYF.